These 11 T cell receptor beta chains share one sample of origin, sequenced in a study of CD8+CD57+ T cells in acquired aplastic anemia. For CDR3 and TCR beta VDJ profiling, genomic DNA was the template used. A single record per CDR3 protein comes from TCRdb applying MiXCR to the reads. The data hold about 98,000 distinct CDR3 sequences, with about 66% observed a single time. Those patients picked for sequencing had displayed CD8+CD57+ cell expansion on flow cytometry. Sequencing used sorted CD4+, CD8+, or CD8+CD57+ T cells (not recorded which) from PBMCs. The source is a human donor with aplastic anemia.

The CDR3 bases are TGCAGTGCTAGAGATTCTGGGACAGGGGACCCCTACGAGCAGTACTTC. This translates into CSARDSGTGDPYEQYF. The chain carries TRBV20-1 and TRBJ2-7; 10 nucleotides align to TRBD1. The CDR3 has 16 amino acids. J gave up 2 bases and V 0 bases, and 7 bases lay outside the gene matches. Germline values: CDR1 DFQATT, CDR2 SNEGSKA (reference sequence).

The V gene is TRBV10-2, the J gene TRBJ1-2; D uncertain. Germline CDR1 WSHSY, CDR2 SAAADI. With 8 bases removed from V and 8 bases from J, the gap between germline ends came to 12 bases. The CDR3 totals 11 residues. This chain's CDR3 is CASGSPWGYTF. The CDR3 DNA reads TGCGCCAGCGGATCTCCGTGGGGCTACACCTTC.

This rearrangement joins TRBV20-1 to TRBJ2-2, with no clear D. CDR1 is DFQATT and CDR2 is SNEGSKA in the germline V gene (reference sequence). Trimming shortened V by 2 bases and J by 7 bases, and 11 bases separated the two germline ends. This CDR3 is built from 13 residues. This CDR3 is CSARKRRNGELFF. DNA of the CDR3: TGCAGTGCTAGAAAGAGGCGGAACGGGGAGCTGTTTTTT.

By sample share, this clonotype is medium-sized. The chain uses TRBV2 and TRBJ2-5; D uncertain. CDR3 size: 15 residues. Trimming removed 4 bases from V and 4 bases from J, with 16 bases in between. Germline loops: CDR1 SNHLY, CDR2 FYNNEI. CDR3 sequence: CASSASGVGGETQYF. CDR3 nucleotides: TGTGCCAGCAGTGCGTCTGGGGTAGGTGGAGAGACCCAGTACTTC.

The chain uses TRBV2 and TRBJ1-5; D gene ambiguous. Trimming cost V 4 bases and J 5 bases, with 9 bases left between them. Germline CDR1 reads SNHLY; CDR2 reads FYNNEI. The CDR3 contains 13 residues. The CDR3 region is CASSAIKDQPQHF. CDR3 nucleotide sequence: TGTGCCAGCAGTGCCATCAAAGATCAGCCCCAGCATTTT.

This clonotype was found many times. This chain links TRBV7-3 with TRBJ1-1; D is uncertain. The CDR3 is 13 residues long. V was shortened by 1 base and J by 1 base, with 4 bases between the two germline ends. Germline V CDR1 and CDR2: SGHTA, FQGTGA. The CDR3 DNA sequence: TGTGCCAGCAGCTTAATGGGGAACACTGAAGCTTTCTTT. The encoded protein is CASSLMGNTEAFF. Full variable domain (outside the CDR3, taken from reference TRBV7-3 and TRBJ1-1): GAGVSQTPSNKVTEKGKYVELRCDPISGHTALYWYRQSLGQGPEFLIYFQGTGAADDSGLPNDRFFAVRPEGSVSTLKIQRTERGDSAVYLCASSLMGNTEAFFGQGTRLTVV.

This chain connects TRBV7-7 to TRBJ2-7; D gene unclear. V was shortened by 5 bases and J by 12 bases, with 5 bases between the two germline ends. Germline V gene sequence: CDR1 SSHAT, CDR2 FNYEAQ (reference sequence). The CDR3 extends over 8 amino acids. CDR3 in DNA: TGTGCCAGCAGCCCCCGGTACGTC. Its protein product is CASSPRYV.

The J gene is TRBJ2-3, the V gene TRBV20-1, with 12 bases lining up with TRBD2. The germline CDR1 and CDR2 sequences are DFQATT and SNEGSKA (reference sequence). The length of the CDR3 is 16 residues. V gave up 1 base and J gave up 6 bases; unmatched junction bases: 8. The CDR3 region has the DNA TGCAGTGCTAGAGTTCTAGCGGGAGGGCCGGCGGATACGCAGTATTTT. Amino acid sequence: CSARVLAGGPADTQYF.

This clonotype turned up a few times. CDR3 in amino acids: CATSRDPGYYGYTF. DNA for the CDR3: TGTGCCACCAGCAGAGACCCCGGCTACTATGGCTACACCTTC. The chain carries TRBV15 and TRBJ1-2; D ambiguous. Germline V gives CDR1 LNHNV, CDR2 YYDKDF (reference sequence). This CDR3 comprises 14 residues. V shed 0 bases and J shed 3 bases, with 8 bases lying between them. The full variable domain, in which reference TRBV15 and TRBJ1-2 provide the parts outside the CDR3, is DAMVIQNPRYQVTQFGKPVTLSCSQTLNHNVMYWYQQKSSQAPKLLFHYYDKDFNNEADTPDNFQSRRPNTSFCFLDIRSPGLGDTAMYLCATSRDPGYYGYTFGSGTRLTVV.

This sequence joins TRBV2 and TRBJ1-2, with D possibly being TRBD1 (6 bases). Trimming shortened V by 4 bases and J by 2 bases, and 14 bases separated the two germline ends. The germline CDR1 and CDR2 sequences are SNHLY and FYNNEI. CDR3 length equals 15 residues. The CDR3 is CASSVGGNLNYGYTF. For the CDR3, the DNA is TGTGCCAGCAGTGTTGGGGGCAACCTCAACTATGGCTACACCTTC.

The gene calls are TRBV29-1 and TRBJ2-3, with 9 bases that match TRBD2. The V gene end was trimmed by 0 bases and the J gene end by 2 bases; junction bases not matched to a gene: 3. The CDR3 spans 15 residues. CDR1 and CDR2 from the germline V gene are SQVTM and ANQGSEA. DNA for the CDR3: TGCAGCGTTGAAGAGCTAGCGGGGCCCACAGATACGCAGTATTTT. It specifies CSVEELAGPTDTQYF.